This passage covers 19 T cell receptor beta chains from one sample sequenced in a study of beta chain features in type 1 diabetes. Whole-study findings and limits: Among patients with Type 1 diabetes, TCRB CDR3s were moderately but significantly shorter in every one of the four CD4+ subsets.

The investigators reverse transcribed all of the isolated RNA, so they sequenced expressed TCRB transcripts. Sequencing used immunoSEQ multiplex PCR; TCRdb keeps in-frame clones, though not all of them. This sample yields tens of thousands of clones, of which 40% to 65% are seen a single time; roughly 2.5% belongs to the top ten. These receptors lack a known antigen. The sample was Tregs from blood. All receptors derive from a middle-aged woman with type 1 diabetes.

V is TRBV4-2 and J is TRBJ1-6; 9 nucleotides align to TRBD1. The trim removed 6 bases at V and 5 bases at J, leaving 2 bases unmatched. In germline, CDR1 is LGHNA, CDR2 YNFKEQ. The CDR3 covers 14 residues. CDR3 bases: TGTGCCAGCAGGGGGGACAGGGATAATTCACCCCTCCACTTT. Its protein product is CASRGDRDNSPLHF.

V and J are TRBV28 and TRBJ1-2, with 7 nucleotides matching TRBD1. V was pared by 5 bases and J by 4 bases, with 4 bases of the junction left unmatched. The CDR3 is made up of 13 amino acids. Germline CDR1 is MDHEN and CDR2 is SYDVKM. CDR3 amino acids: CASSRDRGYGYTF. The CDR3 coding sequence is TGTGCCAGCAGTAGGGACAGAGGCTATGGCTACACCTTC.

This chain uses TRBV5-6 with TRBJ1-1, with 9 positions matching TRBD1. The CDR3 contains 13 residues. V shed 2 bases, J shed 12 bases, and the junction held 8 bases outside the gene matches. Germline V gives CDR1 SGHDT, CDR2 YYEEEE. The CDR3 loop is CASSFRDRDGTFF. Here the CDR3 DNA reads TGTGCCAGCAGCTTCCGGGACAGGGATGGAACTTTCTTT.

The chain recombines TRBV4-3 with TRBJ2-5; D gene unclear. Between the trimmed V and J ends, which lost 2 bases and 5 bases, there was a span of 12 bases. This CDR3 is built from 14 residues. Germline-derived CDR1 and CDR2 are LGHNA and YSLEER. The CDR3 bases are TGCGCCAGCAGCCAATTCGGCGTCGGGGAGACCCAGTACTTC. It translates to CASSQFGVGETQYF.

The chain is built from TRBV25-1 and TRBJ2-7, with 10 bases matching TRBD1. The CDR3 loop spans 16 amino acids. Germline-derived CDR1 and CDR2 are MGHDK and SYGVNS. V dropped 4 bases and J dropped 4; count of bases not matched to a gene: 10. Here the CDR3 reads CASSASPGQGKYEQYF. CDR3 sequence (DNA): TGTGCCAGCAGTGCGTCTCCGGGACAGGGGAAGTACGAGCAGTACTTC.

This clone ranks as medium-sized. The V call is TRBV7-3, the J call TRBJ2-3; D unclear. V lost 2 bases and J 0 bases, leaving 12 bases between the germline ends. CDR3 size: 16 residues. Germline V gene data show CDR1 as SGHTA and CDR2 as FQGTGA. CDR3 bases: TGTGCCAGCAGCTTATACGGAGTAACTAGCACAGATACGCAGTATTTT. Translated: CASSLYGVTSTDTQYF. The entire variable domain, with the rest obtained from reference TRBV7-3 and TRBJ2-3, is as follows: GAGVSQTPSNKVTEKGKYVELRCDPISGHTALYWYRQSLGQGPEFLIYFQGTGAADDSGLPNDRFFAVRPEGSVSTLKIQRTERGDSAVYLCASSLYGVTSTDTQYFGPGTRLTVL.

The rearrangement joins TRBV5-1 to TRBJ2-7; 8 nucleotides align to TRBD1. The CDR3 contains 12 residues. CDR1 is SGHRS and CDR2 is YFSETQ in the germline V gene. V shed 4 bases, J shed 3 bases, and the junction held 0 bases outside the gene matches. The DNA for the CDR3 is TGCGCCAGCAGCGGACAGGGCTACGAGCAGTACTTC. As protein: CASSGQGYEQYF. Using reference TRBV5-1 and TRBJ2-7 for the parts outside the CDR3, the full variable domain is KAGVTQTPRYLIKTRGQQVTLSCSPISGHRSVSWYQQTPGQGLQFLFEYFSETQRNKGNFPGRFSGRQFSNSRSEMNVSTLELGDSALYLCASSGQGYEQYFGPGTRLTVT.

The rearrangement uses TRBV27 and TRBJ2-1; 7 bases are a match to TRBD2. The CDR3 loop spans 16 amino acids. The V gene end was trimmed by 6 bases and the J gene end by 2 bases; junction bases not matched to a gene: 10. Germline CDR1 reads MNHEY; CDR2 reads SMNVEV (reference sequence). This CDR3 is CASRRDLAAPYNEQFF. Here the CDR3 DNA reads TGTGCCAGCAGACGAGACCTAGCGGCCCCCTACAATGAGCAGTTCTTC.

J is TRBJ1-5 and V is TRBV19, with TRBD1 matching 7 bases. Per germline, CDR1 LNHDA and CDR2 SQIVND (reference sequence). The CDR3 has 15 residues. V shed 5 bases and J 7 bases; nucleotides not matched to a gene: 11. The DNA of the CDR3 is TGTGCCAGTAGTCTGCAACAGGGACAGCGGCAGCCCCAGCATTTT. As protein: CASSLQQGQRQPQHF.

The sample holds a few counts of this clone. The chain has TRBV10-3 and TRBJ2-1; 10 bases match TRBD2. V gave up 7 bases and J gave up 7 bases; unmatched junction bases: 7. The germline gives CDR1 ENHRY, CDR2 SYGVKD. The CDR3 runs 14 residues. The DNA for the CDR3 is TGTGCCATCACTGCTAGCGGGAGAGGTAATGAGCAGTTCTTC. Its protein product is CAITASGRGNEQFF.

The table lists this clone with a few counts. The CDR3 region has the DNA TGTGCCAGCAGCTTAGGAGCGGGGGGGCGGAATGAGCAGTTCTTC. Residues: CASSLGAGGRNEQFF. The chain has TRBV7-9 and TRBJ2-1, with 10 positions matching TRBD2. This CDR3 has 15 amino acids. Germline V gene lookup returns CDR1 SEHNR and CDR2 FQNEAQ (reference sequence). V shed 1 base and J 7 bases; nucleotides not matched to a gene: 4.

The chain combines TRBV5-8 with TRBJ1-1; 7 bases fit TRBD1. This CDR3 region has 14 residues. CDR1 SGHTS and CDR2 YDEGEE come from the germline V gene. The junction had 2 bases not matched to a gene; V was cut back by 2 bases and J by 1 base. CDR3 residues: CASSFGTANTEAFF. Here the CDR3 DNA reads TGTGCCAGCAGCTTTGGGACAGCGAACACTGAAGCTTTCTTT.

This clone was observed a few times. V gene TRBV18 combines with J gene TRBJ1-1; D gene uncertain. CDR3 length: 14 residues. V was pared by 2 bases and J by 7 bases, with 14 bases between. From germline, CDR1 is KGHSH and CDR2 LQKENI. The CDR3 here is CASSPAGQSSEAFF. Here the CDR3 DNA reads TGTGCCAGCTCACCAGCTGGGCAGTCGAGTGAAGCTTTCTTT. Combining the CDR3 with reference TRBV18 and TRBJ1-1 gives the whole variable domain NAGVMQNPRHLVRRRGQEARLRCSPMKGHSHVYWYRQLPEEGLKFMVYLQKENIIDESGMPKERFSAEFPKEGPSILRIQQVVRGDSAAYFCASSPAGQSSEAFFGQGTRLTVV.

The V and J genes are TRBV27 and TRBJ2-5; no reliable D call. Trimming stripped 5 bases from V and 3 bases from J, with 16 bases between. Germline V gives CDR1 MNHEY, CDR2 SMNVEV (reference sequence). This CDR3 is built from 15 residues. CDR3 sequence reads: CASSPRGSWEETQYF. The CDR3 bases are TGTGCCAGCAGTCCCCGTGGTAGCTGGGAAGAGACCCAGTACTTC.

V and J are TRBV7-9 and TRBJ1-1; possible D gene TRBD1, 6 bases. V was shortened by 5 bases and J by 1 base, with 14 bases between the two germline ends. This CDR3 is built from 15 residues. Germline CDR1 and CDR2: SEHNR and FQNEAQ (reference sequence). CDR3 region: CASSARQAPNTEAFF. The CDR3, as DNA: TGTGCCAGCAGCGCCAGACAGGCGCCGAACACTGAAGCTTTCTTT.

The CDR3 loop is CATSRGGGYNEQFF. Here the CDR3 DNA reads TGTGCCACCAGCAGAGGGGGGGGATACAATGAGCAGTTCTTC. This rearrangement joins TRBV15 to TRBJ2-1; 7 positions match TRBD2. There are 14 residues in the CDR3. V lost 1 base, J lost 4 bases, and 1 base stayed unmatched. Germline V gene sequence: CDR1 LNHNV, CDR2 YYDKDF (reference sequence).

This clone has just a few counts. V is TRBV2 and J is TRBJ2-5, with D perhaps matching TRBD1 (6 bases). CDR1 and CDR2 from the germline V gene are SNHLY and FYNNEI. With 7 bases removed from V and 2 bases from J, the gap between germline ends came to 11 bases. This CDR3 is 13 amino acids long. Here the CDR3 reads CASTTGIQETQYF. CDR3 in DNA: TGTGCCAGCACTACAGGGATTCAAGAGACCCAGTACTTC.

As DNA, the CDR3 is TGTGCCAGCACCGGACTAGCGGGGCGGACCGGGGAGCTGTTTTTT. Translating gives CASTGLAGRTGELFF. This chain uses TRBV11-2 with TRBJ2-2, with 12 bases fitting TRBD2. The V and J ends lost 7 bases and 5 bases, in that order; junction bases with no gene match: 5. The CDR3 loop spans 15 amino acids. Germline V gives CDR1 SGHAT, CDR2 FQNNGV. Filled out from reference TRBV11-2 and TRBJ2-2, the complete variable domain reads EAGVAQSPRYKIIEKRQSVAFWCNPISGHATLYWYQQILGQGPKLLIQFQNNGVVDDSQLPKDRFSAERLKGVDSTLKIQPAKLEDSAVYLCASTGLAGRTGELFFGEGSRLTVL.

The chain is built from TRBV7-9 and TRBJ2-5; D possibly corresponds to TRBD1 (5 bases). Trimming pared 2 bases from V and 7 bases from J, leaving 14 bases between. The V gene's germline CDR1 is SEHNR and CDR2 FQNEAQ (reference sequence). This CDR3 spans 14 amino acids. CDR3 DNA: TGTGCCAGCAGCTTACTGGCTGGGGCTCGGACCCAGTACTTC. Translated: CASSLLAGARTQYF.